One sample yielded the 8 T cell receptor beta chains listed below, sequenced in a study of T cells after posttransplantation cyclophosphamide. Assay: immunoSEQ multiplex PCR; the TCRdb copy retains only in-frame clones and omits some. Captured here are 40,000 to 60,000 clones, none seen once; the top ten comprise about 2.2%. The specimen sequenced was PBMCs. All receptors derive from a man aged 40-50 years in good health, CMV-negative, and a related stem cell transplant donor.

This clone was seen at least ten times. The CDR3 protein is CASSHSGTQNTEAFF. The CDR3 nucleotides read TGTGCCAGCAGCCACTCCGGGACACAAAACACTGAAGCTTTCTTT. The genes are TRBV11-3 and TRBJ1-1; D might be TRBD1 (6 bases). Germline V lookup: CDR1 SGHNT, CDR2 YENEEA. Trimming stripped 5 bases from V and 2 bases from J, with 15 bases between. This CDR3 contains 15 residues.

The V gene is TRBV27, the J gene TRBJ2-3; 9 positions match TRBD2. Looked up from germline, CDR1 is MNHEY and CDR2 is SMNVEV (reference sequence). The CDR3 has 16 amino acids. V lost 8 bases and J lost 2; bases outside the gene matches: 11. This chain's CDR3 is CASCSLAGGYTDTQYF. The CDR3 bases are TGTGCCAGCTGCTCCCTGGCGGGAGGGTACACAGATACGCAGTATTTT.

This clone has a count of ten or more. The rearrangement joins TRBV10-3 to TRBJ2-2, with a possible D match to TRBD1 (8 bases). Per germline, CDR1 ENHRY and CDR2 SYGVKD. Trimming took 7 bases from V and 4 from J, leaving 25 bases between them. The length of the CDR3 is 18 residues. The CDR3 nucleotides are TGTGCCATCACCATGGGACAGGCGGGAGCCTCGGGCACCGGGGAGCTGTTTTTT. It translates to CAITMGQAGASGTGELFF.

This clone was found many times. CDR3 in amino acids: CASRLPGTDEQYF. The CDR3 bases are TGTGCCAGCCGCTTGCCGGGTACGGACGAGCAGTACTTC. V and J are TRBV28 and TRBJ2-7; D gene uncertain. There are 13 residues in the CDR3. Germline CDR1 and CDR2: MDHEN and SYDVKM. V was trimmed by 8 bases and J by 5 bases, leaving 16 bases between them.

This clone came up many times. The chain has TRBV10-2 and TRBJ2-1; possibly TRBD1 for D (6 bases). The CDR3 loop spans 15 amino acids. Trimming left V 8 bases short and J 9 bases short, with 23 bases between. From germline, CDR1 is WSHSY and CDR2 SAAADI. The CDR3 is CASFGRAGENGEQFF. The CDR3 nucleotides are TGCGCCAGCTTCGGAAGGGCAGGGGAGAACGGTGAGCAGTTCTTC.

This clone was seen many times. The chain couples TRBV7-6 to TRBJ1-5; unclear D gene. With 5 bases removed from V and 0 bases from J, the gap between germline ends came to 5 bases. Germline V gene lookup returns CDR1 SGHVS and CDR2 FNYEAQ. The CDR3 has 13 residues. The CDR3 spells CASSPNSNQPQHF. For the CDR3, the DNA is TGTGCCAGCAGCCCTAATAGCAATCAGCCCCAGCATTTT.

This clone was counted many times. The chain has TRBV2 and TRBJ1-1, with a possible D match to TRBD1 (5 bases). The V and J ends lost 0 bases and 11 bases respectively, with 10 bases between them. The CDR3 contains 12 residues. Per germline, CDR1 SNHLY and CDR2 FYNNEI. The CDR3 reads CASSEASGVAFF. The CDR3 DNA reads as TGTGCCAGCAGTGAAGCGTCGGGGGTGGCTTTCTTT.

This clone was detected many times. This chain connects TRBV30 to TRBJ2-3, with 11 nucleotides matching TRBD2. After removal of 5 bases from V and 3 bases from J, the junction contained 4 bases not matched to a gene. The CDR3 is 14 amino acids. Per the germline V gene, CDR1 is GTSNPN and CDR2 is SVGIG (reference sequence). This chain's CDR3 is CAWRLAGGTDTQYF. Here the CDR3 DNA reads TGTGCCTGGCGGCTAGCGGGAGGTACAGATACGCAGTATTTT.